A selection of T cell receptor beta chains follows, all from one sample in a study of OX40 agonist ivuxolimab in advanced cancers. Profiled with immunoSEQ multiplex PCR; TCRdb holds only in-frame clones, not every one. The data show fewer than 85,000 clones, 80% to 90% seen once. This specimen was CD4+ or CD8+ T cells sorted from blood, taken in a trial of the OX40 agonist ivuxolimab. The receptors derive from an adult with an advanced solid tumor such as melanoma, head and neck, liver or kidney cancer. CDR3s include the opening cysteine and the closing phenylalanine or tryptophan. A D gene is named only where the DNA matches it firmly. For some rows the clone size is stated as once, few or many, or as a class when expanded; others skip it.

CDR3 length: 14
D gene: -
clone size: -
V gene: TRBV7-9
J gene: TRBJ2-2
CDR3 protein: CASSLRGAAGELFF
CDR3 DNA: TGTGCCAGCAGCCTCAGAGGTGCCGCCGGGGAGCTGTTTTTT

CDR3 length: 14
D gene: -
clone size: -
V gene: TRBV2
J gene: TRBJ2-7
CDR3 protein: CASSDSGASYEQYF
CDR3 DNA: TGTGCCAGCAGTGACTCAGGGGCGTCCTACGAGCAGTACTTC

CDR3 length: 16
D gene: TRBD2
clone size: -
V gene: TRBV6-6
J gene: TRBJ2-3
CDR3 protein: CASSRTSGGPPEGQYF
CDR3 DNA: TGTGCCAGCAGCAGGACTAGCGGGGGGCCACCTGAAGGACAGTATTTT

CDR3 length: 13
D gene: -
clone size: once
V gene: TRBV30
J gene: TRBJ2-1
CDR3 protein: CAWSGYLGNEQFF
CDR3 DNA: TGTGCCTGGAGTGGCTACCTGGGCAATGAGCAGTTCTTC

CDR3 length: 15
D gene: -
clone size: -
V gene: TRBV21-1
J gene: TRBJ2-1
CDR3 protein: CASPCSVLPYNEQFF
CDR3 DNA: TGTGCCAGCCCTTGCTCGGTTCTGCCCTACAATGAGCAGTTCTTC

CDR3 length: 15
D gene: -
clone size: -
V gene: TRBV11-2
J gene: TRBJ2-3
CDR3 protein: CASSLGGPLTDTQYF
CDR3 DNA: TGTGCCAGCAGCTTAGGGGGACCACTAACAGATACGCAGTATTTT

CDR3 length: 14
D gene: -
clone size: once
V gene: TRBV2
J gene: TRBJ1-1
CDR3 protein: CASSEDRVNTEAFF
CDR3 DNA: TGTGCCAGCAGTGAGGATAGGGTGAACACTGAAGCTTTCTTT

CDR3 length: 16
D gene: -
clone size: -
V gene: TRBV19
J gene: TRBJ2-7
CDR3 protein: CASSIGARGQLYEQYF
CDR3 DNA: TGTGCCAGTAGTATAGGGGCCCGGGGGCAGCTCTACGAGCAGTACTTC

CDR3 length: 10
D gene: -
clone size: -
V gene: TRBV20-1
J gene: TRBJ1-2
CDR3 protein: CSAPGVGYTF
CDR3 DNA: TGCAGTGCCCCAGGGGTGGGCTACACCTTC

CDR3 length: 15
D gene: TRBD2
clone size: -
V gene: TRBV6-1
J gene: TRBJ2-5
CDR3 protein: CASRGGRREGETQYF
CDR3 DNA: TGTGCCAGCAGAGGGGGTCGGCGGGAGGGAGAGACCCAGTACTTC